These 10 T cell receptor beta chains came from one sample sequenced in a study of blood T cell repertoires in COVID-19. The protocol was immunoSEQ multiplex PCR, while the TCRdb copy is restricted to in-frame clones and leaves out a portion. The sample records just over 250,000 clones, approximately 87% being singletons. The sample was peripheral blood. These receptors were taken from a woman between 45 and 65 years old with acute or convalescent COVID-19.

The CDR3: CATQGSSGANVLTF. The CDR3 nucleotides read TGCGCCACCCAGGGCTCCTCTGGGGCCAACGTCCTGACTTTC. The chain joins TRBV5-1 to TRBJ2-6, with D perhaps matching TRBD1 (5 bases). CDR1 and CDR2 from the germline V gene are SGHRS and YFSETQ. This CDR3 comprises 14 residues. The ends were cut back, 9 bases at V and 0 bases at J, with 10 bases in the middle.

This chain links TRBV7-7 with TRBJ2-3; 9 bases agree with TRBD2. Trimming cost V 1 base and J 11 bases; bases outside gene matches: 13. This CDR3 is built from 16 residues. Germline V CDR1 and CDR2: SSHAT, FNYEAQ (reference sequence). DNA for the CDR3: TGTGCCAGCAGCTTAGGGCCTAGCGGGAACCCTGGAATGCAGTATTTT. Translating it yields CASSLGPSGNPGMQYF.

The CDR3 sequence: CASSLDRGRSYTF. The DNA of the CDR3 is TGTGCCAGCAGCTTGGACAGGGGGCGCAGCTACACCTTC. The chain carries TRBV11-2 and TRBJ1-2, with 11 positions matching TRBD1. Germline-derived CDR1 and CDR2 are SGHAT and FQNNGV. V lost 3 bases to trimming and J lost 9 bases; unmatched junction nucleotides: 3. The CDR3 is made up of 13 amino acids.

The chain uses TRBV24-1 and TRBJ2-3; perhaps TRBD1 as D (6 bases). V dropped 4 bases and J dropped 6 bases, with 16 bases sitting between them. The CDR3 spans 15 residues. Germline CDR1 KGHDR, CDR2 SFDVKD. CDR3 in amino acids: CATSDPQGKVDTQYF. CDR3 coding DNA: TGTGCCACCAGTGACCCACAGGGAAAGGTGGATACGCAGTATTTT.

V is TRBV5-4 and J is TRBJ1-2; 7 bases fit TRBD1. From germline, CDR1 is SGHNT and CDR2 YYREEE (reference sequence). The length of the CDR3 is 15 residues. With 1 base clipped from V and 0 bases from J, the junction kept 3 bases outside the gene matches. The CDR3 DNA sequence: TGTGCCAGCAGCTTGCAGGGGGGTACTAACTATGGCTACACCTTC. It encodes CASSLQGGTNYGYTF. Variable domain in full (rest from reference TRBV5-4 and TRBJ1-2): ETGVTQSPTHLIKTRGQQVTLRCSSQSGHNTVSWYQQALGQGPQFIFQYYREEENGRGNFPPRFSGLQFPNYSSELNVNALELDDSALYLCASSLQGGTNYGYTFGSGTRLTVV.

The rearrangement uses TRBV29-1 and TRBJ1-1; 7 bases agree with TRBD1. The CDR3 contains 14 residues. J gave up 4 bases and V 1 base, and 6 bases lay outside the gene matches. Germline V gene sequence: CDR1 SQVTM, CDR2 ANQGSEA. The CDR3 DNA sequence: TGCAGCGTTGAAGGCAGCAGGGGGAGCACTGAAGCTTTCTTT. It yields the protein CSVEGSRGSTEAFF. Combining the CDR3 with reference TRBV29-1 and TRBJ1-1 gives the whole variable domain SAVISQKPSRDICQRGTSLTIQCQVDSQVTMMFWYRQQPGQSLTLIATANQGSEATYESGFVIDKFPISRPNLTFSTLTVSNMSPEDSSIYLCSVEGSRGSTEAFFGQGTRLTVV.

The CDR3 protein is CASRDTGGMNGYTF. The CDR3 nucleotides are TGTGCCAGCAGGGATACAGGGGGAATGAATGGCTACACCTTC. The rearrangement joins TRBV3-1 (or the pseudogene TRBV3-2) to TRBJ1-2, with 8 nucleotides matching TRBD1. In germline, CDR1 is LGHDT, CDR2 YNNKEL (reference sequence). V was pared by 6 bases and J by 6 bases, with 9 bases of the junction left unmatched. The CDR3 length is 14 residues.

This clone was recorded only once. The rearrangement links TRBV28 to TRBJ1-5; D unresolved. This CDR3 is built from 12 residues. Trimming removed 6 bases from V and 4 bases from J, with 7 bases in between. The germline gives CDR1 MDHEN, CDR2 SYDVKM. CDR3 region: CASRESNQPQHF. CDR3 DNA: TGTGCCAGCAGGGAGAGTAATCAGCCCCAGCATTTT.

The chain is built from TRBV19 and TRBJ1-5; the match to TRBD1 covers 8 bases. CDR1 is LNHDA and CDR2 is SQIVND in the germline V gene (reference sequence). V gave up 6 bases and J gave up 1 base; unmatched junction bases: 5. The CDR3 spans 15 residues. In nucleotides, the CDR3 is TGTGCCAGTAGGGGGACAGGACGGAGCAATCAGCCCCAGCATTTT. This encodes CASRGTGRSNQPQHF.

This sequence joins TRBV15 and TRBJ2-1; 7 positions match TRBD2. Per the germline V gene, CDR1 is LNHNV and CDR2 is YYDKDF (reference sequence). Losses at the gene ends were 2 bases for V and 5 bases for J; bases not matched to a gene: 9. The CDR3 spans 16 residues. The CDR3 nucleotides read TGTGCCACCAGCAGAACCCCTAGCGGTCATGACAATGAGCAGTTCTTC. Protein sequence: CATSRTPSGHDNEQFF. Together with reference TRBV15 and TRBJ2-1, the CDR3 gives the full variable domain: DAMVIQNPRYQVTQFGKPVTLSCSQTLNHNVMYWYQQKSSQAPKLLFHYYDKDFNNEADTPDNFQSRRPNTSFCFLDIRSPGLGDTAMYLCATSRTPSGHDNEQFFGPGTRLTVL.